The 4 T cell receptor beta chains below were found in one sample sequenced in a study of identical twins. Using its own MiXCR run on the 5' RACE reads, TCRdb lists one record per CDR3 protein. Altogether more than 1.5 million distinct CDR3 sequences are present, around 33% being singletons, with the ten largest covering under 0.35%. Sequencing used cord blood. The receptors were gathered from a newborn girl in good health.

CDR3 nucleotide sequence: TGCGCCAGCAGCCACGGTCCGGGGGGCAATCAGCCCCAGCATTTT. It translates to CASSHGPGGNQPQHF. The chain recombines TRBV4-1 with TRBJ1-5; a weak D match, TRBD1 (5 bases). CDR3 length: 15 amino acids. Germline CDR1 MGHRA, CDR2 YSYEKL. Trimming removed 3 bases from V and 2 bases from J, with 11 bases in between.

The V gene is TRBV24-1, the J gene TRBJ1-2, with 10 nucleotides matching TRBD1. Germline V lookup: CDR1 KGHDR, CDR2 SFDVKD. This CDR3 comprises 15 residues. Trimming removed 4 bases from V and 6 bases from J; junction bases left unmatched: 7. The CDR3 DNA reads TGTGCCACCAGTGACCCGGGACAGGGGACCAATGGCTACACCTTC. It translates to CATSDPGQGTNGYTF.

The chain joins TRBV7-9 to TRBJ2-5, with D unclear. The CDR3 contains 15 residues. V was pared by 5 bases and J by 11 bases, with 24 bases between. CDR1 and CDR2 (germline): SEHNR, FQNEAQ (reference sequence). The CDR3 DNA sequence: TGTGCCAGCAGCCAACTTTTTGGCCCAGTCGATGAGCAGTACTTC. This sequence encodes CASSQLFGPVDEQYF.

The chain has TRBV20-1 and TRBJ1-5; D ambiguous. Germline V lookup: CDR1 DFQATT, CDR2 SNEGSKA (reference sequence). CDR3 length: 14 residues. V lost 1 base to trimming and J lost 7 bases, with 14 bases between them. CDR3 protein: CSARGGSLGQPQHF. CDR3 DNA sequence: TGCAGTGCTAGAGGCGGGTCCCTCGGCCAGCCCCAGCATTTT.